The source of this T cell receptor (beta chain) is a study of OX40 agonist ivuxolimab in advanced cancers. This CDR3 contains 15 residues. The V gene's germline CDR1 is SGHAT and CDR2 FQNNGV. V shed 5 bases and J 3 bases; nucleotides not matched to a gene: 8. Assay used: immunoSEQ multiplex PCR; TCRdb lists only in-frame clones, some missing. The sample has 70,000 to 75,000 clones, about four fifths seen once. The input for sequencing was CD4+ or CD8+ T cells sorted from blood, taken in a trial of the OX40 agonist ivuxolimab. This chain links TRBV11-2 with TRBJ2-7, with 9 bases that match TRBD1. This TCR derives from an adult with an advanced solid tumor such as melanoma, head and neck, liver or kidney cancer. The CDR3 here is CASSPRTGEGYEQYF. The CDR3 region has the DNA TGTGCCAGCAGCCCCCGGACAGGGGAAGGCTACGAGCAGTACTTC.